Listed below are T cell receptor beta chains from one sample, sequenced in a study of blood T cell repertoires in COVID-19. The protocol was immunoSEQ multiplex PCR, while the TCRdb copy is restricted to in-frame clones and leaves out a portion. The repertoire holds about 78,000 clones, with 70% to 90% as singletons. Specimen: peripheral blood. These receptors were collected from a man between 65 and 85 years old with active or convalescent COVID-19. The CDR3 runs from the conserved cysteine through the conserved F or W. A D gene is named only where the DNA matches it firmly. Expanded clones are given a class, and other clones once, few, many or no size at all.

clone_size j_call v_call d_call cdr3_aa cdr3_nt
- TRBJ2-7 TRBV6-5 TRBD2 CASSFSGLASHEQYF TGTGCCAGCAGTTTCAGTGGACTAGCATCCCACGAGCAGTACTTC
- TRBJ2-3 TRBV29-1 TRBD1 CSVEGGETGGSIDTQYF TGCAGCGTTGAAGGAGGAGAGACAGGGGGATCTATAGATACGCAGTATTTT
- TRBJ1-2 TRBV5-4 TRBD1 CASSSGQVSGYGYTF TGTGCCAGCAGCTCCGGACAGGTGAGCGGCTATGGCTACACCTTC
medium-sized TRBJ1-1 TRBV7-9 - CASSPQGNTEAFF TGTGCCAGCAGCCCCCAGGGAAACACTGAAGCTTTCTTT
- TRBJ1-5 TRBV24-1 - CATSDLGSGDQPQHF TGTGCCACCAGTGATTTGGGGTCAGGGGATCAGCCCCAGCATTTT
- TRBJ2-1 TRBV6-5 TRBD1 CASSSLRTGGMGEQFF TGTGCCAGCAGTTCTTTAAGGACAGGGGGCATGGGTGAGCAGTTCTTC
- TRBJ1-1 TRBV7-2 TRBD1 CASSRRTGVPTEAFF TGTGCCAGCAGCCGTCGGACAGGGGTGCCCACTGAAGCTTTCTTT
once TRBJ2-1 TRBV7-8 - CASSRGRGQVYNEQFF TGTGCCAGCAGCCGAGGACGGGGACAAGTTTACAATGAGCAGTTCTTC
few TRBJ2-5 TRBV7-3 - CASSFTGGETQYF TGTGCCAGCAGCTTCACAGGTGGAGAGACCCAGTACTTC
- TRBJ2-7 TRBV29-1 - CSVEVRGSTYEQYF TGCAGCGTTGAAGTTAGGGGTTCAACCTACGAGCAGTACTTC
- TRBJ2-7 TRBV2 TRBD2 CASSELAGVGEQYF TGTGCCAGCAGTGAACTAGCGGGAGTCGGCGAGCAGTACTTC
- TRBJ2-7 TRBV2 - CASRRAMNSYEQYF TGTGCCAGCAGACGAGCTATGAACTCCTACGAGCAGTACTTC
- TRBJ1-3 TRBV2 TRBD1 CASSERGRGRNTIYF TGTGCCAGCAGTGAACGGGGCAGGGGGAGAAACACCATATATTTT
once TRBJ1-2 TRBV11-2 TRBD1 CASRPPGQNYGYTF TGTGCCAGCAGACCCCCGGGACAGAACTATGGCTACACCTTC
- TRBJ2-3 TRBV5-4 - CASSLAQGSGTDTQYF TGTGCCAGCAGCTTGGCACAGGGATCAGGGACAGATACGCAGTATTTT
- TRBJ2-3 TRBV4-1 TRBD2 CASSQDPGLETDTQYF TGCGCCAGCAGCCAAGACCCGGGACTAGAAACAGATACGCAGTATTTT
- TRBJ1-6 TRBV5-1 - CASSLGTVGNSPLHF TGCGCCAGCAGCTTGGGGACAGTGGGAAATTCACCCCTCCACTTT
- TRBJ2-1 TRBV15 - CATSRAGGAQFF TGTGCCACCAGCAGAGCGGGTGGTGCGCAGTTCTTC
few TRBJ2-1 TRBV7-9 - CASSSDSTGKQFF TGTGCCAGCAGCTCGGACAGCACGGGAAAGCAGTTCTTC
- TRBJ1-2 TRBV6-5 - CASTETGDPYGYTF TGTGCCAGCACAGAAACAGGAGATCCCTATGGCTACACCTTC
- TRBJ1-2 TRBV19 - CASEPGGRAYGYTF TGTGCCAGTGAGCCCGGGGGGCGCGCCTATGGCTACACCTTC
- TRBJ1-2 TRBV6-5 - CATNPLSFYGYTF TGTGCCACCAACCCATTAAGCTTCTATGGCTACACCTTC
- TRBJ2-2 TRBV27 - CASSLRGSGELFF TGTGCCAGCAGTTTACGGGGGAGCGGGGAGCTGTTTTTT
- TRBJ2-1 TRBV6-6 TRBD2 CASSLDRDYKNPSYNEQFF TGTGCCAGCAGTCTCGACCGGGACTACAAAAATCCCTCCTACAATGAGCAGTTCTTC
- TRBJ1-2 TRBV19 - CASSLTGNYGYTF TGTGCCAGTTCCCTGACAGGCAACTATGGCTACACCTTC
- TRBJ2-1 TRBV19 TRBD2 CASLTSGKALSEQFF TGTGCCAGTCTGACTAGCGGGAAAGCCTTGAGTGAGCAGTTCTTC
- TRBJ1-2 TRBV5-1 - CASSLGAASTNYGYTF TGCGCCAGCAGCTTGGGGGCAGCATCAACTAACTATGGCTACACCTTC
few TRBJ2-2 TRBV30 - CAWSLRKIAGELFF TGTGCCTGGAGTTTGAGGAAAATCGCCGGGGAGCTGTTTTTT
few TRBJ2-5 TRBV5-1 - CASSLEVWQTQYF TGCGCCAGCAGCTTGGAAGTCTGGCAGACCCAGTACTTC
- TRBJ2-7 TRBV4-2 - CASSQLVTLRQGRSYEQYF TGTGCCAGCAGCCAATTAGTTACTCTTCGGCAGGGGCGTTCATACGAGCAGTACTTC
- TRBJ2-3 TRBV5-1 - CASSLGAGGTDTQYF TGCGCCAGCAGCTTGGGGGCAGGGGGGACAGATACGCAGTATTTT